Each of the 17 T cell receptor beta chains below was sequenced from the same sample in a study of human T cells and chemical hapten exposure. One entry per CDR3 protein results from TCRdb running MiXCR on the RACE reads. The data contain around 380,000 distinct CDR3 sequences, more than 4.5% of them seen just once; the ten biggest clones take up over 2%. Time point: patch test 1, 2 weeks after DPC sensitization. Regarding treatment: therapeutic diphenylcyclopropenone sensitization with weekly scalp DPC. Sequences were derived from whole blood, sampled in connection with sensitization to the hapten diphenylcyclopropenone (DPC). The receptors were gathered from a woman aged 45-59 years with alopecia areata. Some clones in this sample may be carry-over from other donors' samples.

The chain joins TRBV27 to TRBJ2-2; D possibly uses TRBD1 or TRBD2 (6 bases each). V lost 3 bases, J lost 4 bases, and 15 bases lay in between. Germline lookup yields CDR1 MNHEY and CDR2 SMNVEV (reference sequence). The CDR3 spans 16 residues. The CDR3 sequence: CASSFTGGRSTGELFF. In DNA, the CDR3 is TGTGCCAGCAGTTTTACCGGGGGCCGGTCCACCGGGGAGCTGTTTTTT.

This clonotype was seen a handful of times. The rearrangement uses TRBV7-9 and TRBJ2-7; 14 bases fit TRBD2. Germline-derived CDR1 and CDR2 are SEHNR and FQNEAQ (reference sequence). The junction had 7 bases not matched to a gene; V was cut back by 5 bases and J by 4 bases. The CDR3 is 16 residues long. This CDR3 is CASSPGLAGEPYEQYF. The CDR3 region has the DNA TGTGCCAGCAGCCCGGGACTAGCGGGAGAGCCGTACGAGCAGTACTTC.

This clonotype was counted many times. The chain joins TRBV23-1 to TRBJ2-3; D not resolved. TRBV23-1 counts as an open reading frame of uncertain function. The CDR3 spans 17 residues. Trimming stripped 0 bases from V and 0 bases from J, with 13 bases between. This CDR3 reads CASSQSERPSSTDTQYF. CDR3 sequence (DNA): TGCGCCAGCAGTCAATCTGAGCGCCCGAGCAGCACAGATACGCAGTATTTT.

This clonotype has ten or more counts. CDR3 amino acids: CSAPISGTGLYEQYF. The CDR3 DNA sequence: TGCAGTGCTCCGATATCCGGGACAGGCCTCTACGAGCAGTACTTC. The chain joins TRBV20-1 to TRBJ2-7, with TRBD1 matching 8 bases. After removal of 5 bases from V and 3 bases from J, the junction contained 12 bases not matched to a gene. The CDR3 sequence is 15 residues long. Germline V gene lookup returns CDR1 DFQATT and CDR2 SNEGSKA (reference sequence).

This clonotype has ten or more counts. The chain is built from TRBV4-2 and TRBJ2-6, with D possibly TRBD2 on 5 matching bases. The germline CDR1 and CDR2 sequences are LGHNA and YNFKEQ. V gave up 0 bases and J gave up 0 bases, with 6 bases separating them. This CDR3 is built from 16 residues. The CDR3: CASSQDGSSGANVLTF. The CDR3, as DNA: TGTGCCAGCAGCCAAGATGGGAGCTCTGGGGCCAACGTCCTGACTTTC.

The DNA for the CDR3 is TGTGCCACCAGTGATTGGGGGGGTGGTACCTACAATGAGCAGTTCTTC. The encoded protein is CATSDWGGGTYNEQFF. This chain uses TRBV24-1 with TRBJ2-1; 7 positions agree with TRBD2. V was clipped by 2 bases and J by 2 bases; unmatched bases: 5. Germline V gene data show CDR1 as KGHDR and CDR2 as SFDVKD. The CDR3 is 16 residues long.

This clonotype was counted at least ten times. DNA for the CDR3: TGCAGCGTTTGGGATTTGGATGGCTACACCTTC. Translation gives CSVWDLDGYTF. The J gene is TRBJ1-2, the V gene TRBV29-1; D uncertain. This CDR3 is built from 11 residues. CDR1 and CDR2 from the germline V gene are SQVTM and ANQGSEA. The germline V and J ends were trimmed by 5 bases and 6 bases, with 10 bases remaining between them.

This chain joins TRBV14 and TRBJ1-1, with 7 bases lining up with TRBD1. Germline V CDR1 and CDR2: SGHDN, FVKESK. The CDR3 spans 13 residues. J was trimmed by 5 bases and V by 5 bases; bases with no gene match: 5. CDR3 bases: TGTGCCAGCAGCTCGACAGGGTGGACTGAAGCTTTCTTT. It is translated as CASSSTGWTEAFF.

This clonotype was counted at least ten times. The chain is built from TRBV27 and TRBJ1-5, with 8 bases fitting TRBD1. Germline V gene sequence: CDR1 MNHEY, CDR2 SMNVEV (reference sequence). CDR3 length: 15 residues. V shed 2 bases, J shed 6 bases, and the junction held 6 bases outside the gene matches. The CDR3 DNA reads as TGTGCCAGCAGTTTAGGCAGGGGGCGGATTCAGCCCCAGCATTTT. Protein: CASSLGRGRIQPQHF.

This clonotype was counted many times. The rearrangement joins TRBV28 to TRBJ2-3, with 11 bases lining up with TRBD1. The CDR3 contains 16 residues. Per germline, CDR1 MDHEN and CDR2 SYDVKM. The V and J ends lost 4 bases and 3 bases, in that order; junction bases with no gene match: 6. DNA of the CDR3: TGTGCCAGCAGTTGGGGACAGGGGGGGAGTACAGATACGCAGTATTTT. Protein: CASSWGQGGSTDTQYF.

The sample holds a few counts of this clonotype. The gene calls are TRBV12-5 and TRBJ2-7; D possibly uses TRBD1 or TRBD2 (6 bases each). This CDR3 has 15 amino acids. From germline, CDR1 is LGHNT and CDR2 FRNRAP. Between the trimmed V and J ends, which lost 5 bases and 2 bases, there was a span of 16 bases. CDR3 region: CASGLGGTPTYEQYF. CDR3 in DNA: TGTGCTAGTGGTCTCGGGGGCACGCCGACCTACGAGCAGTACTTC.

Ten or more counts support this clonotype. This sequence joins TRBV25-1 and TRBJ2-1; D is unclear. V was shortened by 5 bases and J by 6 bases, with 8 bases between the two germline ends. Per the germline V gene, CDR1 is MGHDK and CDR2 is SYGVNS. This CDR3 region has 12 residues. In DNA, the CDR3 is TGTGCCAGCAGTTTTTTAGGCAATGAGCAGTTCTTC. Amino acid sequence: CASSFLGNEQFF.

This clonotype was counted ten times or more. The rearrangement uses TRBV12-3 or TRBV12-4 and TRBJ1-2; no firm D call. The CDR3 length is 13 residues. V lost 6 bases, J lost 0 bases, and 8 bases lay in between. The CDR3 coding sequence is TGTGCCAGCAGCCTAGGTTCTAACTATGGCTACACCTTC. As protein: CASSLGSNYGYTF.

The chain employs TRBV29-1 and TRBJ1-2, with no clear D. Trimming took off 6 bases at V and 4 bases at J, with 18 bases between the two ends. CDR1 is SQVTM and CDR2 is ANQGSEA in the germline V gene. The CDR3 length is 14 residues. DNA of the CDR3: TGCAGCGTCCTAAAGACCGGCGAGGGCTATGGCTACACCTTC. It specifies CSVLKTGEGYGYTF. Using reference TRBV29-1 and TRBJ1-2 for the parts outside the CDR3, the full variable domain is SAVISQKPSRDICQRGTSLTIQCQVDSQVTMMFWYRQQPGQSLTLIATANQGSEATYESGFVIDKFPISRPNLTFSTLTVSNMSPEDSSIYLCSVLKTGEGYGYTFGSGTRLTVV.

This clonotype has a count of ten or more. This rearrangement joins TRBV6-6 to TRBJ1-5; D is unresolved. There are 15 residues in the CDR3. Germline CDR1 MNHNY, CDR2 SVGAGI (reference sequence). With 0 bases removed from V and 0 bases from J, the gap between germline ends came to 6 bases. The CDR3 DNA is TGTGCCAGCAGTTACTCGGGTAGTAGCAATCAGCCCCAGCATTTT. The encoded protein is CASSYSGSSNQPQHF.

In its sample, this clonotype was seen many times. The CDR3 nucleotides read TGTGCCAGCAGCTTGCGATTTAACACTGAAGCTTTCTTT. Amino acids: CASSLRFNTEAFF. V is TRBV11-3 and J is TRBJ1-1; D gene unclear. This CDR3 has 13 residues. V was pared by 3 bases and J by 2 bases, with 7 bases between. Germline V lookup: CDR1 SGHNT, CDR2 YENEEA.

V and J are TRBV11-2 and TRBJ1-1; tentatively, D is TRBD1 (5 bases). Germline loops: CDR1 SGHAT, CDR2 FQNNGV. The V and J ends lost 9 bases and 3 bases respectively, with 23 bases between them. The CDR3 is 16 residues long. For the CDR3, the DNA is TGTGCCAGTAGCCATAGACAGTTCACAAGGGACACTGAAGCTTTCTTT. Translation: CASSHRQFTRDTEAFF. The variable domain in full, completed from reference TRBV11-2 and TRBJ1-1, reads EAGVAQSPRYKIIEKRQSVAFWCNPISGHATLYWYQQILGQGPKLLIQFQNNGVVDDSQLPKDRFSAERLKGVDSTLKIQPAKLEDSAVYLCASSHRQFTRDTEAFFGQGTRLTVV.